These T cell receptor beta chains were read from a single sample in a study of T cells after yellow fever vaccination. TCRdb fed the 5' RACE reads into MiXCR, producing one record per CDR3 protein. The sample contains hundreds of thousands of distinct CDR3 sequences, 13% of which appear only once. The sample was PBMCs, taken on the day of the yellow fever booster vaccination. Every receptor here comes from a young man who received the YFV17D yellow fever vaccine. Both conserved end residues are part of each CDR3. D genes are given only for firm matches. The size field is filled for only some rows; it gives once, few, many or a size class.

j_call d_call v_call clone_size cdr3_aa cdr3_nt
TRBJ2-6 TRBD1 TRBV7-2 few CASSLKGTASGANVLTF TGTGCCAGCAGCTTAAAAGGGACAGCCTCTGGGGCCAACGTCCTGACTTTC
TRBJ1-1 TRBD1 TRBV7-2 few CASSKTGTGGTEAFF TGTGCCAGCAGCAAAACCGGGACAGGAGGAACTGAAGCTTTCTTT
TRBJ2-3 TRBD2 TRBV10-1 NA CASSAASGSWRGSTDTQYF TGCGCCAGCAGTGCGGCTAGCGGGTCCTGGAGGGGATCCACAGATACGCAGTATTTT
TRBJ1-5 NA TRBV6-2/TRBV6-3 NA CASSLANSNQPQHF TGTGCCAGCAGTTTGGCAAATAGCAATCAGCCCCAGCATTTT
TRBJ2-7 TRBD1 TRBV7-6 few CASSSGQPLSEQYF TGTGCCAGCAGCTCGGGACAGCCCTTGAGCGAGCAGTACTTC
TRBJ2-1 NA TRBV6-2/TRBV6-3 NA CASEAGRVNEQFF TGTGCCAGCGAGGCGGGGAGAGTGAATGAGCAGTTCTTC
TRBJ2-3 TRBD2 TRBV27 NA CASSLVPSGRPIISTDTQYF TGTGCCAGCAGTTTAGTGCCTAGCGGGAGGCCGATAATAAGCACAGATACGCAGTATTTT
TRBJ1-1 NA TRBV5-8 NA CASSLNVNPNTEAFF TGTGCCAGCAGCTTGAACGTAAACCCGAACACTGAAGCTTTCTTT
TRBJ1-2 NA TRBV29-1 few CSVERSNYGYTF TGCAGCGTTGAACGTTCCAACTATGGCTACACCTTC
TRBJ2-5 TRBD1 TRBV7-9 few CASSLAWDSRMETQYF TGTGCCAGCAGCTTAGCCTGGGACAGTCGAATGGAGACCCAGTACTTC
TRBJ2-7 TRBD2 TRBV18 many CASSSGGTYEQYF TGTGCCAGCTCATCGGGAGGGACCTACGAGCAGTACTTC
TRBJ2-2 NA TRBV5-1 few CASRGGNRAGELFF TGCGCCAGCAGAGGCGGGAATAGGGCCGGGGAGCTGTTTTTT
TRBJ2-5 TRBD1 TRBV20-1 once CSTHRDRKETQYF TGCAGTACACACCGGGACAGAAAAGAGACCCAGTACTTC
TRBJ2-3 NA TRBV29-1 few CSVEGFADTQYF TGCAGCGTTGAAGGGTTCGCAGATACGCAGTATTTT